Following are 15 T cell receptor beta chains from one sample sequenced in a study of blood T cell repertoires in COVID-19. Some clones are missing from TCRdb's copy, which holds only in-frame ones; the method was immunoSEQ multiplex PCR. This sample has about 250,000 clones; 70% to 90% occur once, and the top ten carry 4.5% to 5.5%. Sequencing was performed on peripheral blood. These receptors all stem from a middle-aged man with COVID-19, enrolled during active disease.

V is TRBV7-3 and J is TRBJ2-2; 12 positions agree with TRBD2. Losses at the gene ends were 2 bases for V and 0 bases for J; bases not matched to a gene: 10. The germline V gene encodes CDR1 SGHTA and CDR2 FQGTGA. There are 20 residues in the CDR3. CDR3 loop: CASSLLRGLAGLSNTGELFF. CDR3 DNA sequence: TGTGCCAGCAGCTTATTAAGGGGACTAGCGGGTCTATCGAACACCGGGGAGCTGTTTTTT.

This chain connects TRBV4-1 to TRBJ2-1, with 10 bases matching TRBD1. In germline, CDR1 is MGHRA, CDR2 YSYEKL. The CDR3 is 16 amino acids. J lost 4 bases, V lost 2 bases, and 5 bases had no gene match. The CDR3: CASSQTGTGDYNEQFF. The CDR3 bases are TGCGCCAGCAGCCAAACCGGGACAGGGGATTACAATGAGCAGTTCTTC.

The genes are TRBV6-5 and TRBJ2-1; 9 bases fit TRBD1. The V and J ends lost 6 bases and 8 bases, in that order; junction bases with no gene match: 5. Germline V CDR1 and CDR2: MNHEY, SVGAGI. The CDR3 contains 13 residues. The CDR3 here is CASRGQGFYEQFF. CDR3 nucleotides: TGTGCCAGCAGAGGACAGGGGTTCTATGAGCAGTTCTTC.

The chain joins TRBV11-1 to TRBJ2-5, with 8 bases identical to TRBD1. The V gene's germline CDR1 is SGHAT and CDR2 FQDESV (reference sequence). The CDR3 consists of 12 residues. V shed 5 bases, J shed 5 bases, and the junction held 1 base outside the gene matches. CDR3 residues: CASSRDRETQYF. In nucleotides, the CDR3 is TGTGCCAGCAGCCGGGACAGGGAGACCCAGTACTTC.

For this clone: The sample carries other DNA sequences with the same CDR3. This chain connects TRBV7-3 to TRBJ2-2; weak D call: TRBD1 (5 bases). Between the trimmed V and J ends, which lost 1 base and 1 base, there was a span of 7 bases. The CDR3 is made up of 15 amino acids. Germline CDR1 SGHTA, CDR2 FQGTGA. CDR3 amino acids: CASSLSRENTGELFF. Written as DNA, the CDR3 is TGTGCCAGCAGCTTAAGCAGGGAGAACACCGGGGAGCTGTTTTTT.

The V and J genes are TRBV2 and TRBJ2-2; D may be TRBD2 (6 bases). V shed 0 bases and J shed 7 bases, with 21 bases lying between them. The CDR3 loop spans 18 amino acids. Germline assignment: CDR1 SNHLY and CDR2 FYNNEI. CDR3 sequence: CASSEARQSLGLNGELFF. The CDR3 DNA follows: TGTGCCAGCAGTGAAGCGCGACAGAGCCTTGGACTAAACGGGGAGCTGTTTTTT.

This clone has more than one count but fewer than ten. V usage is TRBV5-5 and J usage is TRBJ2-5, with a tentative D call TRBD1 (6 bases). Trimming left V 4 bases short and J 5 bases short, with 24 bases between. The CDR3 sequence is 17 residues long. Germline V gene data show CDR1 as SGHKS and CDR2 as YYEKEE (reference sequence). The CDR3 here is CASSTGGSGGRSETQYF. In nucleotides, the CDR3 is TGTGCCAGCAGCACGGGTGGATCTGGGGGCCGATCGGAGACCCAGTACTTC.

CDR3 DNA: TGTGCCAGCAGCTTGGCCGCGGATACGCAGTATTTT. This translates into CASSLAADTQYF. V usage is TRBV5-6 and J usage is TRBJ2-3; D gene ambiguous. The CDR3 consists of 12 residues. Trimming left V 0 bases short and J 6 bases short, with 5 bases between. The V gene's germline CDR1 is SGHDT and CDR2 YYEEEE.

V and J are TRBV3-1 (or the pseudogene TRBV3-2) and TRBJ1-4; 11 nucleotides line up with TRBD1. This CDR3 is built from 14 residues. Germline values: CDR1 LGHDT, CDR2 YNNKEL (reference sequence). V shed 4 bases, J shed 8 bases, and the junction held 3 bases outside the gene matches. CDR3 in DNA: TGTGCCAGCAGCCGGACAGGGGGCATAGAAAAACTGTTTTTT. It specifies CASSRTGGIEKLFF.

This clone showed up just a few times. The chain uses TRBV18 and TRBJ2-5; TRBD1 matches at 8 bases. Germline assignment: CDR1 KGHSH and CDR2 LQKENI. The trim removed 2 bases at V and 5 bases at J, leaving 7 bases unmatched. The CDR3 is 15 residues long. The CDR3, as DNA: TGTGCCAGCTCACCAGTACAGGGGGGTGGGGAGACCCAGTACTTC. Encoded protein: CASSPVQGGGETQYF.

The chain is built from TRBV18 and TRBJ1-4, with D hard to call. Germline CDR1 and CDR2: KGHSH and LQKENI. Trimming removed 4 bases from V and 8 bases from J, with 11 bases in between. The CDR3 is 13 residues long. The CDR3 here is CASSLQEAEKLFF. Here the CDR3 DNA reads TGTGCCAGCTCACTTCAGGAGGCGGAAAAACTGTTTTTT. The variable domain in full, completed from reference TRBV18 and TRBJ1-4, reads NAGVMQNPRHLVRRRGQEARLRCSPMKGHSHVYWYRQLPEEGLKFMVYLQKENIIDESGMPKERFSAEFPKEGPSILRIQQVVRGDSAAYFCASSLQEAEKLFFGSGTQLSVL.

The J gene is TRBJ2-5, the V gene TRBV5-4; weak D call: TRBD1 (6 bases). Germline loops: CDR1 SGHNT, CDR2 YYREEE (reference sequence). The CDR3 totals 16 residues. V lost 4 bases to trimming and J lost 2 bases, with 18 bases between them. CDR3 DNA sequence: TGTGCCAGCAGCCCAACCCCGGGACAAGATCAAGAGACCCAGTACTTC. Its protein product is CASSPTPGQDQETQYF.

V is TRBV27 and J is TRBJ1-4; 8 positions match TRBD1. The CDR3 has 15 residues. V dropped 5 bases and J dropped 8; count of bases not matched to a gene: 10. In germline, CDR1 is MNHEY, CDR2 SMNVEV (reference sequence). CDR3 in DNA: TGTGCCAGCAGTGAACAGGGGGGAACGTGGGAAAAACTGTTTTTT. Its translation is CASSEQGGTWEKLFF.

The J gene is TRBJ2-3, the V gene TRBV2; a possible D gene is TRBD2 (7 bases). Germline values: CDR1 SNHLY, CDR2 FYNNEI. The ends were cut back, 5 bases at V and 0 bases at J, with 15 bases in the middle. This CDR3 has 16 residues. CDR3 nucleotides: TGTGCCAGCAGTCCCCAGGCGGGGGCTAGCACAGATACGCAGTATTTT. It translates to CASSPQAGASTDTQYF.

The chain links TRBV18 to TRBJ2-7; 7 bases align to TRBD2. The CDR3 consists of 16 residues. Germline V gene lookup returns CDR1 KGHSH and CDR2 LQKENI. The junction had 11 bases not matched to a gene; V was cut back by 0 bases and J by 6 bases. CDR3 sequence: CASSPPGLSWSVEQYF. The CDR3 coding sequence is TGTGCCAGCTCACCACCGGGACTATCTTGGTCGGTCGAGCAGTACTTC. Together with reference TRBV18 and TRBJ2-7, the CDR3 gives the full variable domain: NAGVMQNPRHLVRRRGQEARLRCSPMKGHSHVYWYRQLPEEGLKFMVYLQKENIIDESGMPKERFSAEFPKEGPSILRIQQVVRGDSAAYFCASSPPGLSWSVEQYFGPGTRLTVT.